Presented here are 8 T cell receptor beta chains from one specimen sequenced in a study of shared clonotypes between healthy human individuals (dated by TCRdb to between 2020 and 2021). Library preparation used the immunoSEQ multiplex PCR assay. What TCRdb holds here is the immuneACCESS table cut down to in-frame rearrangements. Part of the clones is not present; checked against another copy, under half of the missing clones reflect an unresolved V gene, and the others are unexplained. This sample lists about 2 million clones; around 96% were detected once. About 1.1% of the sample belongs to the ten largest clones. For the CD8 naive samples, CD45RO-negative cells were positively selected for CCR7, yielding a CD45RA+CCR7+ population from which TemRA cells were excluded. Sequencing used naive CD8+ T cells sorted from blood. Explained via the paper, the cell subset or site label denotes: CD45RA+CCR7+. The receptors were sampled from a young man in good health.

The gene calls are TRBV11-2 and TRBJ1-2, with a possible D match to TRBD1 (6 bases). CDR1 is SGHAT and CDR2 is FQNNGV in the germline V gene. Trimming removed 5 bases at V and 0 bases at J, with 13 bases between. CDR3 size: 15 residues. For the CDR3, the DNA is TGTGCCAGCAGCCCCGGGGACAATCCTAACTATGGCTACACCTTC. This encodes CASSPGDNPNYGYTF.

Worth noting for this clone: Germline and junction disagree at one end, which may indicate a read error. The CDR3 spells CASSIARTPSYEQYF. Written as DNA, the CDR3 is TGTGCCAGCAGCATAGCTCGGACACCTTCCTACGAGCAGTACTTC. V usage is TRBV7-9 and J usage is TRBJ2-7; D may be TRBD1 (5 bases). Germline values: CDR1 SEHNR, CDR2 FQNEAQ (reference sequence). CDR3 size: 15 residues. Complete variable domain (other parts from reference TRBV7-9 and TRBJ2-7): DTGVSQNPRHKITKRGQNVTFRCDPISEHNRLYWYRQTLGQGPEFLTYFQNEAQLEKSRLLSDRFSAERPKGSFSTLEIQRTEQGDSAMYLCASSIARTPSYEQYFGPGTRLTVT.

V and J are TRBV27 and TRBJ2-3, with D possibly called TRBD1 or TRBD2 (5 bases each). Germline CDR1 is MNHEY and CDR2 is SMNVEV (reference sequence). V lost 5 bases and J lost 0, with 9 bases in between. The CDR3 totals 14 residues. As DNA, the CDR3 is TGTGCCAGCAGTATCCGGGACAGCACAGATACGCAGTATTTT. Amino acid sequence: CASSIRDSTDTQYF.

This chain uses TRBV10-2 with TRBJ1-4; a weak D match, TRBD1 (5 bases). CDR1 is WSHSY, CDR2 SAAADI, per germline. Deletions cut 6 bases from V and 5 bases from J, with 7 bases between. The CDR3 totals 12 residues. The CDR3 DNA follows: TGCGCCAGCAGATCAGGGAATGAAAAACTGTTTTTT. Amino acids: CASRSGNEKLFF.

The chain combines TRBV27 with TRBJ2-7; 9 bases are a match to TRBD1. Losses at the gene ends were 2 bases for V and 4 bases for J; bases not matched to a gene: 6. Germline V gene lookup returns CDR1 MNHEY and CDR2 SMNVEV (reference sequence). The CDR3 sequence is 15 residues long. CDR3 DNA sequence: TGTGCCAGCAGTTTAAGTAGGGACAGGGCTTACGAGCAGTACTTC. Amino acid sequence: CASSLSRDRAYEQYF.

This chain links TRBV7-9 with TRBJ2-3; the match to TRBD2 covers 9 bases. J was trimmed by 2 bases and V by 5 bases; bases with no gene match: 8. Germline V gene sequence: CDR1 SEHNR, CDR2 FQNEAQ (reference sequence). The CDR3 consists of 16 residues. The CDR3 nucleotides read TGTGCCAGCAGCCCACGGACTAGCGTACTCACAGATACGCAGTATTTT. As protein: CASSPRTSVLTDTQYF. Supplemented by reference TRBV7-9 and TRBJ2-3, the full variable domain reads DTGVSQNPRHKITKRGQNVTFRCDPISEHNRLYWYRQTLGQGPEFLTYFQNEAQLEKSRLLSDRFSAERPKGSFSTLEIQRTEQGDSAMYLCASSPRTSVLTDTQYFGPGTRLTVL.

The chain links TRBV6-1 to TRBJ2-1; D might be TRBD1 (5 bases). Trimming took 4 bases from V and 8 from J, leaving 12 bases between them. Germline V gene data show CDR1 as MNHNS and CDR2 as SASEGT. The CDR3 extends over 13 amino acids. In DNA form, the CDR3 reads TGTGCCAGCAGTGGGTACAGGTTGGATGAGCAGTTCTTC. It codes for CASSGYRLDEQFF.

The chain uses TRBV5-6 and TRBJ1-1, with a weak D call TRBD1 (5 bases). This CDR3 is 14 amino acids long. The V end was cut by 3 bases, the J end by 5 bases, with 14 bases between. CDR1 is SGHDT and CDR2 is YYEEEE in the germline V gene. In DNA, the CDR3 is TGTGCCAGCAGCTGGACCCCAGGGAGTACTGAAGCTTTCTTT. This encodes CASSWTPGSTEAFF.